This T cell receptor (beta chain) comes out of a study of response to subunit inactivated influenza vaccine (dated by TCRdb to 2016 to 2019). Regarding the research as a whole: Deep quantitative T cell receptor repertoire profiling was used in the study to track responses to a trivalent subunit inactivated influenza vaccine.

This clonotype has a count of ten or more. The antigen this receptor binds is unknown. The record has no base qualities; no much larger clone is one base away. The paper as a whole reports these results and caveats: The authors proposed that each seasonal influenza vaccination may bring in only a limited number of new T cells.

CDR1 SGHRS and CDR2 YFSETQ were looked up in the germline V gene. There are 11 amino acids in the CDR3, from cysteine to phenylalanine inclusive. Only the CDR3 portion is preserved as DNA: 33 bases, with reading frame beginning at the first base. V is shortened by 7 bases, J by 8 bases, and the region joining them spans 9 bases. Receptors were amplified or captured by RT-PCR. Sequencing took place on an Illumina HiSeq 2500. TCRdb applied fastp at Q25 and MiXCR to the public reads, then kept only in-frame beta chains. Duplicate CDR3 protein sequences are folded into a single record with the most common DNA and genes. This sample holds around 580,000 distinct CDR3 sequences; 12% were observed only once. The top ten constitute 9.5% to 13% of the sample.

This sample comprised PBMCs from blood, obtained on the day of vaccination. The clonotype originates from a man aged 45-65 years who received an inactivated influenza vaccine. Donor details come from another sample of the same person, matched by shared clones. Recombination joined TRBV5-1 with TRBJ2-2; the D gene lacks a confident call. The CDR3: CASGVQGELFF. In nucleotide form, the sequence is TGCGCCAGCGGAGTACAGGGGGAGCTGTTTTTT.